The 20 T cell receptor beta chains given below trace back to one sample, sequenced in a study of blood T cell repertoires in COVID-19. Profiling relied on immunoSEQ multiplex PCR, and the TCRdb table lists in-frame clones only, not all of them. The profile covers hundreds of thousands of clones, with about 82% appearing a single time and approximately 6.2% taken by the ten largest. The source material was peripheral blood. Source of these receptors: a woman aged 80 or older with COVID-19, enrolled during active disease.

The chain recombines TRBV3-1 (or the pseudogene TRBV3-2) with TRBJ1-3; maybe TRBD1 (5 bases). This CDR3 contains 13 residues. Germline assignment: CDR1 LGHDT and CDR2 YNNKEL (reference sequence). Trimming left V 5 bases short and J 4 bases short, with 9 bases between. Here the CDR3 reads CASSDGAGNTIYF. Written as DNA, the CDR3 is TGTGCCAGCAGCGATGGGGCAGGAAACACCATATATTTT.

V usage is TRBV28 and J usage is TRBJ1-1, with D perhaps matching TRBD1 (5 bases). Trimming shortened V by 2 bases and J by 3 bases, and 16 bases separated the two germline ends. The germline V gene encodes CDR1 MDHEN and CDR2 SYDVKM. This CDR3 is built from 16 residues. The CDR3 spells CASSLVAGWSHTEAFF. As DNA, the CDR3 is TGTGCCAGCAGTTTAGTCGCAGGGTGGAGTCACACTGAAGCTTTCTTT.

The chain couples TRBV30 to TRBJ1-5; D unclear. The V and J ends lost 0 bases and 1 base respectively, with 7 bases between them. The CDR3 extends over 14 amino acids. Germline CDR1 is GTSNPN and CDR2 is SVGIG (reference sequence). This CDR3 reads CAWSVGESNQPQHF. CDR3 nucleotides: TGTGCCTGGAGTGTCGGGGAAAGCAATCAGCCCCAGCATTTT. The full variable domain, its missing parts supplied by reference TRBV30 and TRBJ1-5, is SQTIHQWPATLVQPVGSPLSLECTVEGTSNPNLYWYRQAAGRGLQLLFYSVGIGQISSEVPQNLSASRPQDRQFILSSKKLLLSDSGFYLCAWSVGESNQPQHFGDGTRLSIL.

This clone was counted between two and nine times. This chain connects TRBV18 to TRBJ2-5, with 7 bases lining up with TRBD1. Germline V lookup: CDR1 KGHSH, CDR2 LQKENI. The CDR3 contains 14 residues. J lost 1 base, V lost 3 bases, and 2 bases had no gene match. This CDR3 is CASSPGQTQETQYF. The CDR3 coding sequence is TGTGCCAGCTCACCGGGACAGACCCAAGAGACCCAGTACTTC.

The chain's CDR3 is CASSPQTQGTEAFF. The CDR3 nucleotides are TGCGCCAGCAGCCCGCAGACACAGGGCACTGAAGCTTTCTTT. This chain joins TRBV4-3 and TRBJ1-1, with D possibly TRBD1 on 6 matching bases. The germline gives CDR1 LGHNA, CDR2 YSLEER. V was shortened by 4 bases and J by 4 bases, with 13 bases between the two germline ends. The CDR3 contains 14 residues.

The V gene is TRBV3-1 (or the pseudogene TRBV3-2), the J gene TRBJ2-3; 11 positions match TRBD2. The CDR3 runs 16 residues. The V segment lost 4 bases and the J segment 6 bases; nucleotides outside the gene matches: 9. The germline gives CDR1 LGHDT, CDR2 YNNKEL (reference sequence). The CDR3 region is CASSPLAGGPGDTQYF. The CDR3 DNA reads as TGTGCCAGCAGCCCCTTAGCGGGGGGGCCCGGCGATACGCAGTATTTT.

V gene TRBV10-3 combines with J gene TRBJ2-1, with 8 bases that match TRBD1. Germline V gene data show CDR1 as ENHRY and CDR2 as SYGVKD. V lost 6 bases, J lost 5 bases, and 9 bases stayed unmatched. This CDR3 region has 15 residues. CDR3 residues: CAISGQGSLNNEQFF. The DNA of the CDR3 is TGTGCCATCAGCGGACAGGGATCCTTAAACAATGAGCAGTTCTTC.

The chain recombines TRBV7-3 with TRBJ1-2, with D possibly TRBD1 on 6 matching bases. Trimming stripped 5 bases from V and 6 bases from J, with 13 bases between. The CDR3 is made up of 13 amino acids. Germline V gene sequence: CDR1 SGHTA, CDR2 FQGTGA. The CDR3 DNA sequence: TGTGCCAGCAGCCCTAGTCCAGGGGATGGCTACACCTTC. Its protein is CASSPSPGDGYTF.

This rearrangement joins TRBV2 to TRBJ2-7; TRBD2 matches at 10 bases. Germline-derived CDR1 and CDR2 are SNHLY and FYNNEI. The CDR3 consists of 15 residues. V lost 5 bases to trimming and J lost 0 bases; unmatched junction nucleotides: 4. The CDR3 is CASSLSGGPSYEQYV. The CDR3 DNA sequence: TGTGCCAGCAGTCTTAGCGGGGGGCCCTCCTACGAGCAGTACGTC.

This chain links TRBV28 with TRBJ2-7, with TRBD2 matching 7 bases. V lost 7 bases and J lost 5; bases outside the gene matches: 8. Germline-derived CDR1 and CDR2 are MDHEN and SYDVKM. The CDR3 contains 13 residues. The CDR3 sequence is CASTWGGNDEQYF. The CDR3 region has the DNA TGTGCCAGCACCTGGGGGGGGAACGACGAGCAGTACTTC.

The V and J genes are TRBV9 and TRBJ1-4; the D is unclear. The CDR3 contains 15 residues. V shed 4 bases and J shed 2 bases, with 12 bases lying between them. CDR1 is SGDLS, CDR2 YYNGEE, per germline. CDR3 sequence reads: CASSPRGATNEKLFF. The DNA of the CDR3 is TGTGCCAGCAGCCCCCGGGGAGCTACTAATGAAAAACTGTTTTTT.

V and J are TRBV6-5 and TRBJ1-1; 7 bases agree with TRBD1. The CDR3 has 16 residues. V dropped 2 bases and J dropped 3; count of bases not matched to a gene: 9. Germline CDR1 reads MNHEY; CDR2 reads SVGAGI. The CDR3 DNA is TGTGCCAGCAGTTACGGGACAGCCTTACCTTACACTGAAGCTTTCTTT. Its protein product is CASSYGTALPYTEAFF.

The rearrangement uses TRBV24-1 and TRBJ1-5, with 7 nucleotides matching TRBD1. With V trimmed by 9 bases and J by 0 bases, 4 bases remained unmatched. Germline CDR1 is KGHDR and CDR2 is SFDVKD. The CDR3 is made up of 14 amino acids. CDR3 sequence: CATGTENSNQPQHF. CDR3 nucleotides: TGTGCCACCGGGACAGAGAATAGCAATCAGCCCCAGCATTTT.

This clone occurred once. The V call is TRBV19, the J call TRBJ1-4; D uncertain. This CDR3 is built from 14 residues. CDR1 LNHDA and CDR2 SQIVND come from the germline V gene (reference sequence). Trimming cost V 6 bases and J 1 base, with 9 bases left between them. The CDR3 region is CASSPTGTNEKLFF. The DNA for the CDR3 is TGTGCCAGTAGCCCAACGGGAACTAATGAAAAACTGTTTTTT. The full variable domain, its missing parts supplied by reference TRBV19 and TRBJ1-4, is DGGITQSPKYLFRKEGQNVTLSCEQNLNHDAMYWYRQDPGQGLRLIYYSQIVNDFQKGDIAEGYSVSREKKESFPLTVTSAQKNPTAFYLCASSPTGTNEKLFFGSGTQLSVL.

The chain employs TRBV5-1 and TRBJ2-3, with 14 nucleotides matching TRBD2. With 6 bases clipped from V and 9 bases from J, the junction kept 15 bases outside the gene matches. The CDR3 is 17 amino acids. Germline V gives CDR1 SGHRS, CDR2 YFSETQ. The CDR3 is CASTEVRPGLAGATQYF. The CDR3 DNA reads TGCGCCAGCACGGAAGTACGCCCGGGACTAGCGGGGGCGACGCAGTATTTT.

This clone has just a few counts. V and J are TRBV24-1 and TRBJ1-2; 7 bases are shared with TRBD1. Germline assignment: CDR1 KGHDR and CDR2 SFDVKD. Trimming cost V 3 bases and J 5 bases; bases outside gene matches: 8. This CDR3 is 15 amino acids long. DNA for the CDR3: TGTGCCACCAGTGATCCTGGGACAGTTGGATATGGCTACACCTTC. Encoded protein: CATSDPGTVGYGYTF.

The genes are TRBV2 and TRBJ2-7; D might be TRBD1 (5 bases). Germline CDR1 and CDR2: SNHLY and FYNNEI. Trimming removed 5 bases at V and 6 bases at J, with 11 bases between. This CDR3 contains 12 residues. The CDR3 is CASSLETVEQYF. The CDR3 DNA sequence: TGTGCCAGCAGTTTGGAGACAGTCGAGCAGTACTTC.

The V and J genes are TRBV19 and TRBJ1-6, with a possible D match to TRBD1 (5 bases). CDR1 LNHDA and CDR2 SQIVND come from the germline V gene (reference sequence). This CDR3 region has 15 residues. Trimming stripped 5 bases from V and 0 bases from J, with 8 bases between. CDR3 residues: CASSPGISYNSPLHF. In DNA form, the CDR3 reads TGTGCCAGTAGTCCAGGGATCTCCTATAATTCACCCCTCCACTTT.

The chain carries TRBV7-3 and TRBJ2-1, with 7 bases lining up with TRBD2. Germline assignment: CDR1 SGHTA and CDR2 FQGTGA. V shed 5 bases and J 7 bases; nucleotides not matched to a gene: 11. CDR3 length: 15 residues. DNA for the CDR3: TGTGCCAGCAGCCCCTTGGGAGCGGGGAGGAATGAGCAGTTCTTC. It specifies CASSPLGAGRNEQFF.

The chain links TRBV5-6 to TRBJ2-3; 9 bases are shared with TRBD2. The junction had 4 bases not matched to a gene; V was cut back by 0 bases and J by 5 bases. The CDR3 length is 15 residues. Germline CDR1 SGHDT, CDR2 YYEEEE. CDR3 sequence: CASSLVGLAIDTQYF. The CDR3 region has the DNA TGTGCCAGCAGCTTGGTTGGACTAGCGATAGATACGCAGTATTTT.